The table lists the clone carrying this T cell receptor beta chain with a few counts. The data derive from a study of T-cell reconstitution after alpha-beta-depleted transplantation in children. V lost 0 bases, J lost 3 bases, and 12 bases lay in between. The germline V gene has CDR1 MGHRA and CDR2 YSYEKL. The CDR3 length is 16 residues. The TCRbeta library was prepared with unique molecular identifiers. TCRdb ran MiXCR on the PCR reads and lists one entry per CDR3 protein. This sample has a few hundred thousand distinct CDR3 sequences, with more than 20% found just once. The J gene is TRBJ2-1, the V gene TRBV4-1; D ambiguous. This TCR came from a male patient under 18 who had a stem cell transplant for acute lymphoblastic leukemia, so the T cells may come from the graft donor. The source was PBMCs, mostly from graft donor cells, collected 180 days after TCRalphabeta/CD19-depleted stem cell transplant. CDR3: CASSQDKGIIYNEQFF. The CDR3 coding sequence is TGCGCCAGCAGCCAAGACAAGGGCATCATCTACAATGAGCAGTTCTTC.